This T cell receptor beta chain was obtained from a study of Graves' ophthalmopathy and Graves' hyperthyroidism. About the research overall: Samples of peripheral blood were obtained at initial diagnosis, prior to treatment of any kind.

The CDR3 is made up of 16 amino acids. Trimming removed 7 bases at V and 2 bases at J, with 21 bases between. CDR1 and CDR2 from the germline V gene are MRHNA and SNTAGT. All donors with ophthalmopathy were recorded as having moderate-to-severe activity, CAS ≥3, NOSPECS ≥4 and a duration under 3 months. Diagnosis was based on clinical symptoms, serum thyroxine, TRAb, thyroid ultrasound and orbital computed tomography. PBMCs were isolated by Ficoll-Paque density gradient centrifugation, using roughly 9.7 ml of fresh peripheral blood as the starting material. For repertoire sequencing, the TCR beta CDR3 regions were amplified from RNA transcripts. HTBI-primed first-round RT-PCR preceded second-round multiplex PCR. Each CDR3 protein is one row after TCRdb ran MiXCR on the multiplex PCR reads. The sample records about 50,000 distinct CDR3 sequences, less than 55% being singletons.

The receptor was isolated from an adult woman with Graves' ophthalmopathy. The genes are TRBV6-4 and TRBJ2-7, with D unclear. Material: peripheral blood. The CDR3 sequence is CASTLLAVPTPYEQYF. The CDR3 DNA sequence: TGTGCCAGCACCCTCTTGGCCGTACCCACCCCCTACGAGCAGTACTTC.